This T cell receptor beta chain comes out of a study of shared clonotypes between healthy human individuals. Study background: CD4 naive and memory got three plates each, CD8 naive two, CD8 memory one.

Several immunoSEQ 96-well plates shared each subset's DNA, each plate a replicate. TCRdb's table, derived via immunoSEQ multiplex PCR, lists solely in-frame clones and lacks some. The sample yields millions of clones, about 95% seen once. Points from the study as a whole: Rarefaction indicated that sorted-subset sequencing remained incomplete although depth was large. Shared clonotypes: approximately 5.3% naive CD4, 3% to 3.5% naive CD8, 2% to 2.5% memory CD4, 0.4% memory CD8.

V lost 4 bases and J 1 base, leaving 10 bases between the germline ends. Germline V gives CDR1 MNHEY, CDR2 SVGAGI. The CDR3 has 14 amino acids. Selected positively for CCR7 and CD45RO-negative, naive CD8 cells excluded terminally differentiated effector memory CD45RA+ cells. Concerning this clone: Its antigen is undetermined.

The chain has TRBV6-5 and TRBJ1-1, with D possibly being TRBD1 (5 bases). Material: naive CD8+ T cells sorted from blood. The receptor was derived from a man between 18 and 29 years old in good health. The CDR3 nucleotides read TGTGCCAGCAGTTCGACAGTCGAGAACACTGAAGCTTTCTTT. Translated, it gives CASSSTVENTEAFF.